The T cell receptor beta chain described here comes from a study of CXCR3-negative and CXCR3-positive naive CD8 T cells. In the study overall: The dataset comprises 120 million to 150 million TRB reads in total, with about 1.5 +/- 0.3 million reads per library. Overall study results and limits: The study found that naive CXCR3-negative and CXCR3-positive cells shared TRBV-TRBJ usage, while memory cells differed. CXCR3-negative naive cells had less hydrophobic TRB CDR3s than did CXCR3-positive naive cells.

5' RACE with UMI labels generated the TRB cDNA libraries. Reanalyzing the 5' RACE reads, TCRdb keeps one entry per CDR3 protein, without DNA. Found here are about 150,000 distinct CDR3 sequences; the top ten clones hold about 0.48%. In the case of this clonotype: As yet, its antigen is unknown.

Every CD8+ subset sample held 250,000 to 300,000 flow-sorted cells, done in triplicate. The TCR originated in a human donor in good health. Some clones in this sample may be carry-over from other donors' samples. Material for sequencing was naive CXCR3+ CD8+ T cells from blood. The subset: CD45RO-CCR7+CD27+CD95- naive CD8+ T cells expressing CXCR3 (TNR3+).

Here the CDR3 reads CASSLGAGVGETQYF. The chain recombines TRBV7-2 with TRBJ2-5; the D call from TCRdb, TRBD2, cannot be confirmed without DNA. This CDR3 is 15 amino acids long. Germline loops: CDR1 SGHTA, CDR2 FQGNSA.